The source of this TCR beta chain is a study of shared clonotypes between healthy human individuals. The CDR3 length is 14 residues. Germline V gene lookup returns CDR1 SNHLY and CDR2 FYNNEI. The V end was cut by 5 bases, the J end by 0 bases, with 8 bases between. Every immunoSEQ plate was one replicate of a subset's evenly spread DNA. Profiled with immunoSEQ multiplex PCR; TCRdb holds only in-frame clones, not every one. There are around 1 million clones in the sample; around three quarters occur only once, and over 1.3% lies in the top ten. The chain combines TRBV2 with TRBJ1-5; D gene ambiguous. The sequenced sample consisted of memory CD4+ T cells sorted from blood. Documented subset: CD45RA-negative fraction. This TCR was recovered from a man younger than 35 in good health. Here the CDR3 DNA reads TGTGCCAGCAGTAGAGAAACTAGCAATCAGCCCCAGCATTTT. It codes for CASSRETSNQPQHF.